This TCR beta chain was found in a study of T cells in Graves' hyperthyroidism and ophthalmopathy. Overall study results and limits: Patients with ophthalmopathy were separated from those with stable hyperthyroidism by a 13 V-J model. Within blood appeared most thyroid clonotypes that had expanded above 0.001.

Amplification of TCR beta CDR3 regions was performed using RNA transcripts as template. RT-PCR in the first round (using the HTBI primer set) targeted the TCR CDR3. One entry per CDR3 protein, called by TCRdb with MiXCR from the multiplex PCR reads. There are nearly 600,000 distinct CDR3 sequences in the sample; over 12% occur only once, and approximately 6.4% lies in the top ten. Each person with ophthalmopathy scored at least 3 on the Clinical Activity Score, reached NOSPECS grade 4 or higher, and had been ill under 3 months. Fresh peripheral blood, around 11 ml of it, supplied the PBMCs. With 3 bases removed from V and 2 bases from J, the gap between germline ends came to 13 bases. CDR1 LGHDT and CDR2 YNNKEL come from the germline V gene (reference sequence). CDR3 size: 15 residues. This clonotype appeared many times. As yet, its antigen is unknown.

Material: blood. This chain connects TRBV3-1 to TRBJ1-1, with D uncertain. The sequence came from a woman younger than 30 with Graves' ophthalmopathy. The CDR3 sequence is CASSHGWQANTEAFF. The CDR3 nucleotides read TGTGCCAGCAGCCATGGTTGGCAGGCTAACACTGAAGCTTTCTTT.